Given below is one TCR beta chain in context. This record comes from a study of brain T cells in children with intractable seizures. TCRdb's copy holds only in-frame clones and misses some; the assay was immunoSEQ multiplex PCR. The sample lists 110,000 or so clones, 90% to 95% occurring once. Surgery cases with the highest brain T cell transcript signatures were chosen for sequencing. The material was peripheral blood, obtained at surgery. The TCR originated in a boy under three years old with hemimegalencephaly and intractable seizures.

The CDR3 DNA follows: TGTGCCAGCAGCTTAGGGCTGACTAGCGGTTACAATGAGCAGTTCTTC. Translated: CASSLGLTSGYNEQFF. The chain joins TRBV7-6 to TRBJ2-1; 9 bases map to TRBD2. CDR1 SGHVS and CDR2 FNYEAQ come from the germline V gene. The CDR3 consists of 16 residues. V shed 1 base and J 4 bases; nucleotides not matched to a gene: 5. The complete variable domain, with remaining parts taken from reference TRBV7-6 and TRBJ2-1, reads GAGVSQSPRYKVTKRGQDVALRCDPISGHVSLYWYRQALGQGPEFLTYFNYEAQQDKSGLPNDRFSAERPEGSISTLTIQRTEQRDSAMYRCASSLGLTSGYNEQFFGPGTRLTVL.